This entry lists 2 T cell receptor beta chains sequenced from one sample in a study of blood T cell repertoires in COVID-19. Generated by immunoSEQ multiplex PCR, the TCRdb table keeps only in-frame clones and is missing some. This sample has about 42,000 clones, with 76% found just once. Sequencing was done on a sample of peripheral blood. The receptors come from a man at least 80 years old with acute or convalescent COVID-19.

The CDR3 sequence is CASSSIEGVDYEQYF. The DNA of the CDR3 is TGTGCCAGTAGTTCTATAGAGGGGGTTGACTACGAGCAGTACTTC. The chain carries TRBV19 and TRBJ2-7; TRBD1 is a possible D gene (6 bases). Trimming removed 5 bases at V and 3 bases at J, with 17 bases between. Germline CDR1 and CDR2: LNHDA and SQIVND (reference sequence). CDR3 size: 15 residues. The variable domain in full, with the rest retrieved from reference TRBV19 and TRBJ2-7, is DGGITQSPKYLFRKEGQNVTLSCEQNLNHDAMYWYRQDPGQGLRLIYYSQIVNDFQKGDIAEGYSVSREKKESFPLTVTSAQKNPTAFYLCASSSIEGVDYEQYFGPGTRLTVT.

This chain links TRBV7-2 with TRBJ2-3; D not resolved. The V end was cut by 1 base, the J end by 2 bases, with 7 bases between. CDR3 size: 14 residues. The V gene's germline CDR1 is SGHTA and CDR2 FQGNSA. The CDR3 reads CASSLDSSTDTQYF. CDR3 DNA: TGTGCCAGCAGCTTAGACTCCTCCACAGATACGCAGTATTTT.